The 7 T cell receptor beta chains in this list originate from one sample, sequenced in a study of T cell responses to AZD1222 COVID-19 vaccine. TCRdb's table, derived via immunoSEQ multiplex PCR, lists solely in-frame clones and lacks some. Among tens of thousands of clones listed, 89% were seen once. The material sequenced was peripheral blood, taken 28 days after the second AZD1222 dose. The receptors shown here come from an adult who received the AZD1222 COVID-19 vaccine.

The V call is TRBV7-9, the J call TRBJ2-1; D not resolved. This CDR3 region has 12 residues. Looked up from germline, CDR1 is SEHNR and CDR2 is FQNEAQ (reference sequence). V lost 2 bases and J 7 bases, leaving 6 bases between the germline ends. CDR3 sequence (DNA): TGTGCCAGCAGCTTAACGAGTAATGAGCAGTTCTTC. As protein: CASSLTSNEQFF.

The V gene is TRBV4-3, the J gene TRBJ2-7; D remains ambiguous. The CDR3 consists of 14 residues. Trimming shortened V by 0 bases and J by 3 bases, and 9 bases separated the two germline ends. The germline CDR1 and CDR2 sequences are LGHNA and YSLEER. Here the CDR3 reads CASSQDLNGYEQYF. The CDR3 DNA is TGCGCCAGCAGCCAAGATCTGAACGGCTACGAGCAGTACTTC.

This sequence joins TRBV19 and TRBJ1-5; D not resolved. The germline V gene encodes CDR1 LNHDA and CDR2 SQIVND (reference sequence). V lost 6 bases and J 4 bases, leaving 7 bases between the germline ends. This CDR3 is built from 12 residues. CDR3 in amino acids: CASRSENQPQHF. In DNA, the CDR3 is TGTGCCAGTAGGTCGGAGAATCAGCCCCAGCATTTT. Together with reference TRBV19 and TRBJ1-5, the CDR3 gives the full variable domain: DGGITQSPKYLFRKEGQNVTLSCEQNLNHDAMYWYRQDPGQGLRLIYYSQIVNDFQKGDIAEGYSVSREKKESFPLTVTSAQKNPTAFYLCASRSENQPQHFGDGTRLSIL.

The chain employs TRBV19 and TRBJ1-2; D unclear. Germline V gene sequence: CDR1 LNHDA, CDR2 SQIVND (reference sequence). V gave up 6 bases and J gave up 4 bases, with 12 bases separating them. The CDR3 length is 13 residues. The CDR3 is CASRARGSYGYTF. In DNA form, the CDR3 reads TGTGCCAGTAGGGCTCGTGGAAGCTATGGCTACACCTTC.

This clone came up a few times. V gene TRBV5-1 combines with J gene TRBJ2-1; TRBD2 is a possible D gene (5 bases). Trimming removed 4 bases from V and 7 bases from J, with 18 bases in between. Germline assignment: CDR1 SGHRS and CDR2 YFSETQ. CDR3 length: 15 amino acids. CDR3 bases: TGCGCCAGCAGCCTATCCCTGGGGAGTTGGAATGAGCAGTTCTTC. It encodes CASSLSLGSWNEQFF.

J is TRBJ1-1 and V is TRBV9; D ambiguous. This CDR3 contains 15 residues. Germline assignment: CDR1 SGDLS and CDR2 YYNGEE. V was shortened by 0 bases and J by 0 bases, with 9 bases between the two germline ends. CDR3 loop: CASSVGADMNTEAFF. Here the CDR3 DNA reads TGTGCCAGCAGCGTAGGCGCAGACATGAACACTGAAGCTTTCTTT.

This clone was seen only once. This chain uses TRBV19 with TRBJ2-4; D gene uncertain. Per the germline V gene, CDR1 is LNHDA and CDR2 is SQIVND (reference sequence). This CDR3 comprises 14 residues. V dropped 7 bases and J dropped 3 bases, with 13 bases sitting between them. The CDR3 DNA sequence: TGTGCCAGTACCGGCAGAGGAGTCAAAAACATTCAGTACTTC. Its translation: CASTGRGVKNIQYF.